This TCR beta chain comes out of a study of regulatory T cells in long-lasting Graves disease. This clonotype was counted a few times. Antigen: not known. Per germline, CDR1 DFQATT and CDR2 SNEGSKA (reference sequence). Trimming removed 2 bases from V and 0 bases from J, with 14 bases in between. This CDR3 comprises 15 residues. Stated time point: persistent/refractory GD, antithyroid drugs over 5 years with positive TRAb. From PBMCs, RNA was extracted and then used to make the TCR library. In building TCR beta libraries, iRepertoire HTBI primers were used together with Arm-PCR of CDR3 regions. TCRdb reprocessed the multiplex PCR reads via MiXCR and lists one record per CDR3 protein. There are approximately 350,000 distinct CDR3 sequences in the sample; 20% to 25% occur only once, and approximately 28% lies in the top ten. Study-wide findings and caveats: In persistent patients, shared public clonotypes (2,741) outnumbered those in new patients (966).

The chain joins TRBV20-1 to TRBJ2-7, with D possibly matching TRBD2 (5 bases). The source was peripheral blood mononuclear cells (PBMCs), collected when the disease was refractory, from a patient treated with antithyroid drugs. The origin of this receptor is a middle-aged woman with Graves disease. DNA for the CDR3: TGCAGTGCTAGACCCTGGCGGGTCAGCTCCTACGAGCAGTACTTC. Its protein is CSARPWRVSSYEQYF.